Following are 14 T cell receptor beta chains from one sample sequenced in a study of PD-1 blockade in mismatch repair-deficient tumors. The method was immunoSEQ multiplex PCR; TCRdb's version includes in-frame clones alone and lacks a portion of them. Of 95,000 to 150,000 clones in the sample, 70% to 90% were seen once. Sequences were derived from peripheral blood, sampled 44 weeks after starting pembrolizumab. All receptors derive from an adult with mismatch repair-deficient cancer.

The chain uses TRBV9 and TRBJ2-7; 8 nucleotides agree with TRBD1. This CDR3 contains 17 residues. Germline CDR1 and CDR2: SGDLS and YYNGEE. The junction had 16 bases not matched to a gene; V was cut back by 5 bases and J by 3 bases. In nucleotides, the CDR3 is TGTGCCAGCAGTCCCCGGGGCGGGACAGGAGGTTTCTACGAGCAGTACTTC. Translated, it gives CASSPRGGTGGFYEQYF.

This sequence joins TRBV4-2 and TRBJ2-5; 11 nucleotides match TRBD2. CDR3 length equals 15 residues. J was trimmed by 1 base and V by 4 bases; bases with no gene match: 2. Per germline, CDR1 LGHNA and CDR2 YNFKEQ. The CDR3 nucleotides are TGTGCCAGCAGCCTCGGGACTAGCGGCCAAGAGACCCAGTACTTC. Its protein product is CASSLGTSGQETQYF.

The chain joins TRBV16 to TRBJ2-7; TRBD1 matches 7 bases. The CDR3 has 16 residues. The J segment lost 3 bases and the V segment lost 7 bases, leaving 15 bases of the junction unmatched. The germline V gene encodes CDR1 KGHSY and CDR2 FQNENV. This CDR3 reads CASTSPKGQSVYEQYF. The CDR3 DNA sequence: TGTGCCAGCACCTCACCGAAGGGACAGTCTGTCTACGAGCAGTACTTC. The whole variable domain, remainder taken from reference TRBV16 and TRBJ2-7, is GEEVAQTPKHLVRGEGQKAKLYCAPIKGHSYVFWYQQVLKNEFKFLISFQNENVFDETGMPKERFSAKCLPNSPCSLEIQATKLEDSAVYFCASTSPKGQSVYEQYFGPGTRLTVT.

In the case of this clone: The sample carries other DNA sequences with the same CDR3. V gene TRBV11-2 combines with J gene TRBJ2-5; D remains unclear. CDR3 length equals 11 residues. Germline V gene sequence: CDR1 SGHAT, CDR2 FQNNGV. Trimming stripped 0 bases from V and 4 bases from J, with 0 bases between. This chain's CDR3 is CASSLEETQYF. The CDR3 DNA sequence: TGTGCCAGCAGCTTAGAAGAGACCCAGTACTTC.

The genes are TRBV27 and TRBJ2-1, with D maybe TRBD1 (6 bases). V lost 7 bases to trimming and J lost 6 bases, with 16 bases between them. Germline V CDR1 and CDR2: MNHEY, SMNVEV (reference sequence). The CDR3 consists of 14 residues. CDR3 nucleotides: TGTGCCAGCACGGAGACAGGCCATTTCAATGAGCAGTTCTTC. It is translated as CASTETGHFNEQFF.

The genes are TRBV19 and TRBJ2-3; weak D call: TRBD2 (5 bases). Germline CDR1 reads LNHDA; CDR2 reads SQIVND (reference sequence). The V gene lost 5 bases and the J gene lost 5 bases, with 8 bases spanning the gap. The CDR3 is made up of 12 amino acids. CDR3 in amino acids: CASSVSEDTQYF. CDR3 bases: TGTGCCAGTAGTGTTAGCGAAGATACGCAGTATTTT. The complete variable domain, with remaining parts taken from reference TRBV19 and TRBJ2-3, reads DGGITQSPKYLFRKEGQNVTLSCEQNLNHDAMYWYRQDPGQGLRLIYYSQIVNDFQKGDIAEGYSVSREKKESFPLTVTSAQKNPTAFYLCASSVSEDTQYFGPGTRLTVL.

CDR3 loop: CASSSSGRARTDTQYF. In DNA, the CDR3 is TGTGCCAGTAGTTCTAGCGGGAGGGCCCGCACAGATACGCAGTATTTT. This rearrangement joins TRBV19 to TRBJ2-3; 12 bases are shared with TRBD2. Trimming cost V 5 bases and J 1 base; bases outside gene matches: 4. Germline CDR1 reads LNHDA; CDR2 reads SQIVND (reference sequence). This CDR3 is 16 amino acids long.

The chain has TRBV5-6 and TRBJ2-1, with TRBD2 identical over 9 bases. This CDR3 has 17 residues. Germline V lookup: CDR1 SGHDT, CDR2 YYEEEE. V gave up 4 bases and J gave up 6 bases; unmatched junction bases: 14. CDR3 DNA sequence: TGTGCCAGCAGCCCCCCGCGTGGGCTAGCGGGACTCAATGAGCAGTTCTTC. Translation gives CASSPPRGLAGLNEQFF.

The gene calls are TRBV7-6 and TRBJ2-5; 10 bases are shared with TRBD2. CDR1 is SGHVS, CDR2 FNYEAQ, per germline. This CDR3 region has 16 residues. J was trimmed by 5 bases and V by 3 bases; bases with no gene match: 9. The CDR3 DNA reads TGTGCCAGCAGCTTCCGGAGTTTAGCGGGGGGTGAGACCCAGTACTTC. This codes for CASSFRSLAGGETQYF.

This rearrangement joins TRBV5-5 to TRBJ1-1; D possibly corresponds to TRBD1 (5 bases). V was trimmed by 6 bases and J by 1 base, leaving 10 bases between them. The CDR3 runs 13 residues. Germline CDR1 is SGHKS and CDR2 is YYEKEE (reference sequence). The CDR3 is CASTSDKNTEAFF. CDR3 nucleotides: TGTGCCAGCACCTCGGACAAGAACACTGAAGCTTTCTTT.

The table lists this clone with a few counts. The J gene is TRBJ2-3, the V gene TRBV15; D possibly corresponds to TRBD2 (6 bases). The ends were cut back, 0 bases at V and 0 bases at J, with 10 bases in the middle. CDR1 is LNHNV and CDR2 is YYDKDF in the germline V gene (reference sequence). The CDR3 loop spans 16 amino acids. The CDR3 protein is CATSRDPSASTDTQYF. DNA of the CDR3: TGTGCCACCAGCAGAGACCCTAGCGCCAGCACAGATACGCAGTATTTT.

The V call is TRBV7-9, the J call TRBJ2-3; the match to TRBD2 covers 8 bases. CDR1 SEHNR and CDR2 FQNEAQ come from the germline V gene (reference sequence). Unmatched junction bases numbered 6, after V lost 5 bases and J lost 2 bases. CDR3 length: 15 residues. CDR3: CASSPTSGHTDTQYF. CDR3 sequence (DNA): TGTGCCAGCAGCCCTACTAGCGGACACACAGATACGCAGTATTTT.

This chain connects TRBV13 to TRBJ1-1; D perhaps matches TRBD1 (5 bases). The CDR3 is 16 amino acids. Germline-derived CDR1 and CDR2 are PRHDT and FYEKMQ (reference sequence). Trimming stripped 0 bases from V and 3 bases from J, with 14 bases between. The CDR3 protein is CASSLGSGDVHTEAFF. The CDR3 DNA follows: TGTGCCAGCAGCTTAGGTTCCGGGGACGTGCACACTGAAGCTTTCTTT. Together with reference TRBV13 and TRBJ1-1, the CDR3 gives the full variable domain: AAGVIQSPRHLIKEKRETATLKCYPIPRHDTVYWYQQGPGQDPQFLISFYEKMQSDKGSIPDRFSAQQFSDYHSELNMSSLELGDSALYFCASSLGSGDVHTEAFFGQGTRLTVV.

The CDR3 protein is CASSQDLRTGGSYGYTF. DNA for the CDR3: TGTGCCAGCAGCCAGGACCTCAGGACAGGGGGAAGCTATGGCTACACCTTC. The rearrangement links TRBV7-9 to TRBJ1-2, with 10 bases matching TRBD1. Germline V CDR1 and CDR2: SEHNR, FQNEAQ (reference sequence). The CDR3 length is 17 residues. Trimming cost V 5 bases and J 4 bases; bases outside gene matches: 13.